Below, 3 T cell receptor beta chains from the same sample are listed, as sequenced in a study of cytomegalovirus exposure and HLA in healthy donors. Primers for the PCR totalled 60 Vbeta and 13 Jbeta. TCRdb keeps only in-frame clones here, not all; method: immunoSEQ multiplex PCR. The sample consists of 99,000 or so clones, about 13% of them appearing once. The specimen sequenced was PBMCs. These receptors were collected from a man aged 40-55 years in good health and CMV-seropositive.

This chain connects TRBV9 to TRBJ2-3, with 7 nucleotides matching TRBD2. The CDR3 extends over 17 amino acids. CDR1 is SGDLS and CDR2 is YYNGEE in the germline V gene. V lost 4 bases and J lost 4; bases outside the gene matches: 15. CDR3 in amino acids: CASSPGGREGRSDTQYF. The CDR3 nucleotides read TGTGCCAGCAGCCCAGGAGGGAGGGAGGGCCGGTCAGATACGCAGTATTTT.

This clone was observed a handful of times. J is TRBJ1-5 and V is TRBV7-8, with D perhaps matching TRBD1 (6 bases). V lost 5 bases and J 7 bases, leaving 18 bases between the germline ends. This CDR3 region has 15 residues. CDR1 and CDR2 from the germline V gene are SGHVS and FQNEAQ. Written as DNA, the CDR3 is TGTGCCAGCAGCCCAATCCAGGGGATTGGACAGCCCCAGCATTTT. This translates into CASSPIQGIGQPQHF.

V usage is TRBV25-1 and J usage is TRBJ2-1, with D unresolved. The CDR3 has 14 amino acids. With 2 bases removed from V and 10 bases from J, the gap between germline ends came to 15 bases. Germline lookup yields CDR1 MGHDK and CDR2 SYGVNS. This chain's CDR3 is CASSENLLGLEQFF. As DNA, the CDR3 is TGTGCCAGCAGTGAAAATTTGCTGGGCCTGGAGCAGTTCTTC. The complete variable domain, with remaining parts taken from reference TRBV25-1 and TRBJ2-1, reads EADIYQTPRYLVIGTGKKITLECSQTMGHDKMYWYQQDPGMELHLIHYSYGVNSTEKGDLSSESTVSRIRTEHFPLTLESARPSHTSQYLCASSENLLGLEQFFGPGTRLTVL.